This TCR beta chain was captured in a study of cytomegalovirus exposure and HLA in healthy donors. Study-level background: HLA-typed donors contributed 80 million or so unique TCRs, which were held in an early data release. Overall study results and limits: Reported performance of the classifier showed diagnosis of cytomegalovirus status with high specificity and sensitivity. It is likely that the observed cluster of highly shared sequence variants was a sequencing artifact.

Amplification used 60 Vbeta primers and 13 Jbeta primers. Sequenced by immunoSEQ multiplex PCR; TCRdb stores in-frame clones only, minus some. The sample contains about 180,000 clones, about four fifths of which appear only once. Per germline, CDR1 SGDLS and CDR2 YYNGEE. Trimming stripped 2 bases from V and 2 bases from J, with 19 bases between. CDR3 length: 18 amino acids. Details on this clone: Its specificity is not known.

The material sequenced was PBMCs. The rearrangement joins TRBV9 to TRBJ2-2; D possibly corresponds to TRBD1 (6 bases). This receptor was obtained from a woman aged 45-59 years in good health and CMV-seronegative. The CDR3 spells CASSVRGGPHKNTGELFF. In DNA form, the CDR3 reads TGTGCCAGCAGCGTCCGTGGGGGCCCACATAAAAACACCGGGGAGCTGTTTTTT.